This TCR beta chain stems from a study of blood T cell repertoires in COVID-19. Study as a whole: Spain, Italy and the United States supplied samples that represented acute and convalescent COVID-19. Sample material is recorded as cDNA or gDNA derived from T cells, B-cell-depleted T cells, or PBMCs.

The trim removed 0 bases at V and 7 bases at J, leaving 10 bases unmatched. The length of the CDR3 is 16 residues. Germline assignment: CDR1 SGHDT and CDR2 YYEEEE. Study processing details: Reference gene primer amplification in the assay estimated nucleated cell counts. TCRdb's table, derived via immunoSEQ multiplex PCR, lists solely in-frame clones and lacks some. That table is the source of V, J and clone size, and D and trimming were worked out from the DNA. The sample includes 290,000 or so clones, more than 85% of them seen just once. Specimen: peripheral blood. The origin of this receptor is a woman aged 25 to 39 with COVID-19, enrolled during active disease. The chain joins TRBV5-6 to TRBJ2-3; 8 bases agree with TRBD1. Here the CDR3 reads CASSLDQGAAPNTQYF. CDR3 sequence (DNA): TGTGCCAGCAGCTTGGACCAGGGGGCTGCACCCAATACGCAGTATTTT. The entire variable domain, with the rest obtained from reference TRBV5-6 and TRBJ2-3, is as follows: DAGVTQSPTHLIKTRGQQVTLRCSPKSGHDTVSWYQQALGQGPQFIFQYYEEEERQRGNFPDRFSGHQFPNYSSELNVNALLLGDSALYLCASSLDQGAAPNTQYFGPGTRLTVL.